This TCR beta chain was documented in a study of T-cell memory formation after mild COVID-19. Study-wide context: Clusters of TCRs were largely donor specific. Study-wide points: Among clones contracting day 15 to 85, CD4/CD8 was balanced, whereas later expanders leaned CD4+. Cross-reactive memory appears to have joined, as suggested by some responding clones showing up in pre-infection memory.

This clonotype was observed a few times. Its target is not known. One junction end does not reproduce the germline sequence, and a read error may be involved. Amplification by 5'RACE using constant-segment primers produced TCR alpha and TCR beta cDNA libraries that carried sample barcodes and UMIs. TCRdb used MiXCR to reprocess the 5' RACE reads, holding one entry per CDR3 protein. The sample has some 280,000 distinct CDR3 sequences, around 15% seen once. The CDR3 runs 12 residues. Germline V gene sequence: CDR1 SGHKS, CDR2 YYEKEE (reference sequence). The chain has TRBV5-5 and TRBJ2-1; D remains unclear. This TCR was sampled from a young man who had mild COVID-19 (a few samples of this study predate the infection). Cell type and time point are not known. Source material: PBMCs or a T cell subset sorted from them (not recorded which). The CDR3 sequence is CASSLGYGEQFF. The CDR3 DNA follows: TGTGCCAGCAGTTTGGGCTACGGTGAGCAGTTCTTC. Combining the CDR3 with reference TRBV5-5 and TRBJ2-1 gives the whole variable domain DAGVTQSPTHLIKTRGQQVTLRCSPISGHKSVSWYQQVLGQGPQFIFQYYEKEERGRGNFPDRFSARQFPNYSSELNVNALLLGDSALYLCASSLGYGEQFFGPGTRLTVL.